A selection of T cell receptor beta chains follows, all from one sample in a study of blood T cells in healthy people across ages. TCRdb used MiXCR to reprocess the 5' RACE reads, holding one entry per CDR3 protein. The data contain 800,000 or so distinct CDR3 sequences, about 59% of them singletons. Sample: blood. These receptors were taken from a man aged 30 to 45 in good health. Both conserved end residues are part of each CDR3. D genes are given only for firm matches. The size field is filled for only some rows; it gives once, few, many or a size class.

cdr3_aa cdr3_nt j_call clone_size v_call d_call
CATMGQGPYEQYF TGTGCCACTATGGGACAGGGGCCCTACGAGCAGTACTTC TRBJ2-7 - TRBV24-1 TRBD1
CASSPGLAGDQYF TGTGCCAGCAGCCCTGGACTAGCGGGGGACCAGTACTTC TRBJ2-4 - TRBV11-1 TRBD2
CASRTGPGRETQYF TGTGCCAGCAGGACCGGGCCGGGGAGAGAGACCCAGTACTTC TRBJ2-5 many TRBV25-1 -
CASSSERGWQPQHF TGTGCCAGCAGTTCTGAAAGGGGATGGCAGCCCCAGCATTTT TRBJ1-5 - TRBV6-5 -
CASRSGTSVETQYF TGTGCCAGCAGGTCCGGGACTAGCGTAGAGACCCAGTACTTC TRBJ2-5 - TRBV2 TRBD2
CASQAEGMNTEAFF TGCGCCAGCCAAGCCGAGGGAATGAACACTGAAGCTTTCTTT TRBJ1-1 - TRBV5-1 -
CASSLTRDDEKLFF TGTGCCAGCAGCTTAACCAGGGATGATGAAAAACTGTTTTTT TRBJ1-4 few TRBV7-2 -
CSARLSLAGGPSSYNEQFF TGCAGTGCTAGATTAAGCCTAGCGGGGGGCCCCAGCTCCTACAATGAGCAGTTCTTC TRBJ2-1 - TRBV20-1 TRBD2
CASSTQRGNQETQYF TGTGCCAGCAGTACACAGCGGGGGAACCAAGAGACCCAGTACTTC TRBJ2-5 - TRBV28 TRBD2
CSASRGDQPQHF TGCAGTGCTAGCCGGGGGGATCAGCCCCAGCATTTT TRBJ1-5 - TRBV20-1 -
CASSLARQLEGQPQHF TGTGCCAGCAGTTTAGCGCGGCAGCTGGAGGGTCAGCCCCAGCATTTT TRBJ1-5 - TRBV12-3/TRBV12-4 -
CASSKNTGETQYF TGTGCCAGCAGTAAGAACACGGGAGAGACCCAGTACTTC TRBJ2-5 - TRBV2 -
CASSPSHGEQYF TGTGCCAGCAGCCCCTCCCACGGCGAGCAGTACTTC TRBJ2-7 once TRBV12-3/TRBV12-4 -
CSAVDYGYTF TGCAGTGCTGTCGATTATGGCTACACCTTC TRBJ1-2 - TRBV20-1 -
CSVDSGPVGTQYF TGCAGCGTTGACAGTGGCCCCGTGGGGACCCAGTACTTC TRBJ2-5 - TRBV29-1 -
CASSKTGPDTQYF TGTGCCAGCAGCAAGACTGGTCCAGATACGCAGTATTTT TRBJ2-3 - TRBV7-3 -
CSVYSTGGEQYF TGCAGCGTTTATTCGACAGGTGGCGAGCAGTACTTC TRBJ2-7 once TRBV29-1 -
CASSDSSPVAFF TGTGCCAGCAGTGATAGTTCCCCTGTAGCTTTCTTT TRBJ1-1 - TRBV2 -
CASSSTSGGSSYEQYF TGTGCCAGCAGTTCCACTAGCGGGGGGTCGTCCTACGAGCAGTACTTC TRBJ2-7 - TRBV12-3/TRBV12-4 TRBD2
CSVVPGGNGYTF TGCAGCGTTGTTCCAGGGGGCAATGGCTACACCTTC TRBJ1-2 - TRBV29-1 TRBD1
CASTVPPGYEQYF TGTGCCAGCACTGTACCCCCGGGGTACGAGCAGTACTTC TRBJ2-7 few TRBV7-2 -
CASSVQGNSYEQYF TGCGCCAGCAGCGTCCAGGGGAACTCCTACGAGCAGTACTTC TRBJ2-7 few TRBV5-1 -
CASSFNGVETQYF TGTGCCAGCAGCTTCAACGGGGTGGAGACCCAGTACTTC TRBJ2-5 - TRBV7-3 -
CASSLDRYKETQYF TGCGCCAGCAGCTTGGACCGTTATAAAGAGACCCAGTACTTC TRBJ2-5 few TRBV4-3 -
CASSQTRETYTDTQYF TGTGCCAGCAGCCAAACTCGAGAAACTTACACAGATACGCAGTATTTT TRBJ2-3 - TRBV5-5 -
CASSLSASVGSGGYTF TGTGCCAGCAGCTTATCGGCGAGCGTGGGGTCGGGCGGCTACACCTTC TRBJ1-2 - TRBV7-6 -
CASSLSSLKQYF TGTGCCAGCAGTTTATCATCCTTGAAGCAGTACTTC TRBJ2-7 - TRBV12-3/TRBV12-4 -
CASSTTGQSYEQYF TGTGCCAGCAGTACAACCGGACAGTCCTACGAGCAGTACTTC TRBJ2-7 - TRBV27 -
CAISEEGGGRTDTQYF TGTGCCATCAGTGAGGAAGGGGGAGGACGCACAGATACGCAGTATTTT TRBJ2-3 - TRBV10-3 -
CASSLKRTGGEQFF TGTGCCAGCAGCTTAAAGAGGACAGGGGGTGAGCAGTTCTTC TRBJ2-1 few TRBV7-9 TRBD1
CASSFEGGSLNIQYF TGTGCCAGCAGCTTTGAGGGGGGATCTCTTAACATTCAGTACTTC TRBJ2-4 - TRBV7-2 -
CASSVVSQNTGELFF TGTGCCAGCAGCGTAGTTAGCCAAAACACCGGGGAGCTGTTTTTT TRBJ2-2 - TRBV9 -
CASSWPTGLANYGYTF TGTGCCAGCAGTTGGCCCACGGGGCTCGCTAACTATGGCTACACCTTC TRBJ1-2 - TRBV12-3/TRBV12-4 -
CSPSPGHLEGYTF TGCAGTCCTTCCCCGGGCCACCTAGAGGGCTACACCTTC TRBJ1-2 - TRBV20-1 -
CASGLRGGLDTQYF TGCGCCAGCGGCCTGCGGGGGGGCCTGGATACGCAGTATTTT TRBJ2-3 - TRBV4-3 TRBD2